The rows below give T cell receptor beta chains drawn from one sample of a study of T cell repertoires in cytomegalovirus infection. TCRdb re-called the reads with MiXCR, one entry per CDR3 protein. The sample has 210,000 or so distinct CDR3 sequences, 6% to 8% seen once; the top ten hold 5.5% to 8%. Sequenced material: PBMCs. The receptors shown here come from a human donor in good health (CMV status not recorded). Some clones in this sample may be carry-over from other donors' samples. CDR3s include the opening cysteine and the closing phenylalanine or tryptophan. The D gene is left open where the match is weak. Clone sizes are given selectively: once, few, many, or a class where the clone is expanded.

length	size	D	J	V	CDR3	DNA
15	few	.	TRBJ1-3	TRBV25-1	CASSDARGAGNTIYF	TGTGCCAGCAGTGACGCGCGAGGGGCTGGAAACACCATATATTTT
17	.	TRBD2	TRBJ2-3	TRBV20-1	CSARMDRALAGGGTQYF	TGCAGTGCAAGAATGGACCGAGCACTAGCGGGGGGGGGTACGCAGTATTTT
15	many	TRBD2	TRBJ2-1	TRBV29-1	CSVDGFWGGDNEQFF	TGCAGCGTTGATGGTTTTTGGGGGGGAGACAATGAGCAGTTCTTC
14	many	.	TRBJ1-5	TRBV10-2	CASGEDYSNQPQHF	TGCGCCAGCGGGGAGGACTATAGCAATCAGCCCCAGCATTTT
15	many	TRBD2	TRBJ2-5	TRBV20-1	CSARKLLAGTETQYF	TGCAGTGCCCGAAAGCTACTAGCGGGGACAGAGACCCAGTACTTC
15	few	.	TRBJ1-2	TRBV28	CASSSLPTLDYGYTF	TGTGCCAGCAGTTCCCTACCGACCTTAGACTATGGCTACACCTTC
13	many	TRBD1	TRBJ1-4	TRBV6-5	CASSKGQGGKLFF	TGTGCCAGCAGTAAGGGACAGGGAGGAAAACTGTTTTTT
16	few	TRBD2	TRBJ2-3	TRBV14	CASSPIAGGSADTQYF	TGTGCCAGCAGCCCGATAGCGGGGGGATCGGCAGATACGCAGTATTTT
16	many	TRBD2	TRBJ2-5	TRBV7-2	CASSQTLAGPRETQYF	TGTGCCAGCAGCCAAACTCTAGCGGGGCCTCGGGAGACCCAGTACTTC
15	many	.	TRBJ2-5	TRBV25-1	CASSEFTGTKDTQYF	TGTGCCAGCAGTGAATTTACAGGGACGAAAGATACCCAGTACTTC
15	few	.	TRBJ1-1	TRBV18	CASSPRLSPNTEAFF	TGTGCCAGCTCACCAAGACTATCGCCGAACACTGAAGCTTTCTTT
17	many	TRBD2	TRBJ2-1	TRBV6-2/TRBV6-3	CASSYSPKRGRDNEQFF	TGTGCCAGCAGTTACTCACCCAAGCGGGGGCGCGACAATGAGCAGTTCTTC
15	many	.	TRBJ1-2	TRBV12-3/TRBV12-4	CASRGPRGVSYGYTF	TGTGCCAGCAGAGGACCGAGGGGCGTGAGCTATGGCTACACCTTC
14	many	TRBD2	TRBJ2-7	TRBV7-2	CASSRLAGNYEQYF	TGTGCCAGCAGCCGATTAGCGGGGAACTACGAGCAGTACTTC
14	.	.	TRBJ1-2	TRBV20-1	CSAPPSGYNYGYTF	TGCAGTGCCCCACCCTCGGGGTATAACTATGGCTACACCTTC
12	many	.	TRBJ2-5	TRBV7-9	CASSLREETQYF	TGTGCCAGCAGCTTACGCGAGGAGACCCAGTACTTC
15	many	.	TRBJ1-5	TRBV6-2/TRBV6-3	CASSSGFTGGGPQHF	TGTGCCAGCAGTTCTGGGTTCACCGGAGGTGGGCCCCAGCATTTT
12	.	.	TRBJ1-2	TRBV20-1	CSARDRGAGYTF	TGCAGTGCTAGAGATAGGGGGGCTGGCTACACCTTC
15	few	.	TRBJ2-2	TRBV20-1	CSARGGGTAGGELFF	TGCAGTGCTAGAGGAGGGGGGACGGCCGGCGGGGAGCTGTTTTTT
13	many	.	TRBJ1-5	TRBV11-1	CASSLAPGQPQHF	TGTGCCAGCAGCTTAGCCCCGGGACAGCCCCAGCATTTT
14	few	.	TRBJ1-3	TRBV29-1	CSARGRSSGNTIYF	TGCAGCGCTCGAGGCCGGAGCTCTGGAAACACCATATATTTT
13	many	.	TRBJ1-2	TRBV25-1	CASSQRGNYGYTF	TGTGCCAGCAGCCAACGGGGTAACTATGGCTACACCTTC
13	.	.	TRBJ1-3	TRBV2	CAKEPVPGTTIYF	TGTGCCAAGGAACCCGTCCCTGGAACCACCATATATTTT
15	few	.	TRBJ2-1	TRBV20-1	CSACPPSGPRDEQFF	TGCAGTGCTTGTCCCCCCTCCGGACCCCGGGATGAGCAGTTCTTC
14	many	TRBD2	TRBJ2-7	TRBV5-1	CASSHGLAGFEQYF	TGCGCCAGCAGTCACGGACTAGCGGGATTCGAGCAGTACTTC
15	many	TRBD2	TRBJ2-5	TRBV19	CASRPTSGSQETQYF	TGTGCCAGCCGCCCGACTAGCGGGAGCCAAGAGACCCAGTACTTC
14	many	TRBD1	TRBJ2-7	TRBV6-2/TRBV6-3	CASSYSGTGYEQYF	TGTGCCAGCAGTTACTCGGGGACAGGGTACGAGCAGTACTTC
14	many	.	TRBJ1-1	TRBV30	CAWSHDSMNTEAFF	TGTGCCTGGAGCCATGACAGCATGAACACTGAAGCTTTCTTT
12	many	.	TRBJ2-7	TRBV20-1	CSATYSSYEQYF	TGCAGTGCTACATACTCCTCCTACGAGCAGTACTTC
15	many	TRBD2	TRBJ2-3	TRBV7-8	CASSLGASGGYTQYF	TGTGCCAGCAGCTTAGGAGCTAGCGGGGGATATACGCAGTATTTT
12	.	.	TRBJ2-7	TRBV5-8	CASSLQPGEQYF	TGTGCCAGCAGCCTACAACCGGGGGAGCAGTACTTC
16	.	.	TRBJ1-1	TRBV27	CASSFMAAGKNTEAFF	TGTGCCAGCAGTTTCATGGCGGCAGGGAAAAACACTGAAGCTTTCTTT
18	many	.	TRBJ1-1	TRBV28	CASSLLEGPAGGNTEAFF	TGTGCCAGCAGTTTATTGGAGGGACCGGCTGGGGGGAACACTGAAGCTTTCTTT
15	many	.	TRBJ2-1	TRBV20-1	CSARERGIPYNEQFF	TGCAGTGCTAGAGAGAGAGGGATCCCCTACAATGAGCAGTTCTTC
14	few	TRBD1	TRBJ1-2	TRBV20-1	CSARAGTGAYGYTF	TGCAGTGCTAGAGCCGGGACAGGGGCCTATGGCTACACCTTC
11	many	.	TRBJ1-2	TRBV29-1	CSARRGVGYTF	TGCAGCGCCCGGCGGGGGGTTGGCTACACCTTC
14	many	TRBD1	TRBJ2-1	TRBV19	CASSQAGGWYEQFF	TGTGCCAGTAGTCAAGCAGGGGGCTGGTATGAGCAGTTCTTC
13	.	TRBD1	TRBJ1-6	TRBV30	CAYTQGNNSPLHF	TGTGCCTACACACAGGGGAATAATTCACCCCTCCACTTT
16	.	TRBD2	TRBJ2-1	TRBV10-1	CASSGRRGDPFDEQFF	TGCGCCAGCAGTGGGCGACGGGGGGACCCATTCGATGAGCAGTTCTTC
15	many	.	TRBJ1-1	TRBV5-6	CASSSSRGWDTEAFF	TGTGCCAGCAGCTCCTCCAGGGGATGGGACACTGAAGCTTTCTTT
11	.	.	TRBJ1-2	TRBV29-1	CSVEANYGYTF	TGCAGCGTTGAAGCTAACTATGGCTACACCTTC
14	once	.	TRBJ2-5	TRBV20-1	CSAPGGTEQETQYF	TGCAGTGCTCCAGGCGGGACAGAACAAGAGACCCAGTACTTC
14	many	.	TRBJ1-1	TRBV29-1	CSVDFMGSGTEAFF	TGCAGCGTTGATTTCATGGGGTCAGGCACTGAAGCTTTCTTT
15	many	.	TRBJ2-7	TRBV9	CASSVDPSETYEQYF	TGTGCCAGCAGCGTAGACCCCTCCGAGACCTACGAGCAGTACTTC
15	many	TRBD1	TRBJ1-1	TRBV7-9	CASTPIDRGHTEAFF	TGTGCCAGCACCCCTATCGACAGGGGGCACACTGAAGCTTTCTTT
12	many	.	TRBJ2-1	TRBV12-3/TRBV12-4	CASMSSYNEQFF	TGTGCCAGTATGAGCTCCTACAATGAGCAGTTCTTC
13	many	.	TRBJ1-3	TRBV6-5	CASTLRRGDTIYF	TGTGCCAGCACCCTAAGAAGGGGAGACACCATATATTTT
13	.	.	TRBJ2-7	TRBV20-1	CSASRGANYEQYF	TGCAGTGCTTCCAGGGGCGCCAACTACGAGCAGTACTTC
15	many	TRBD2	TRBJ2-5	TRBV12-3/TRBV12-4	CASSLGGGFQETQYF	TGTGCCAGCTCCTTGGGGGGGGGATTTCAAGAGACCCAGTACTTC
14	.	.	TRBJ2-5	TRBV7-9	CASSSFVIQETQYF	TGTGCCAGCAGCTCATTTGTTATCCAAGAGACCCAGTACTTC
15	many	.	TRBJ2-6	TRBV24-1	CATSEGGTGANVLTF	TGTGCCACCAGTGAAGGAGGGACTGGGGCCAACGTCCTGACTTTC